This TCR beta chain derives from a study of blood T cell repertoires in COVID-19 (dated by TCRdb to about 2020). Background for the entire study: Collaborator samples came from the United States, Italy and Spain and covered acute and convalescent phases of COVID-19. The prospective study material was composed of cDNA or gDNA derived from T cells, B-cell-depleted T cells, or PBMCs. Subjects who had been exposed to COVID-19, were actively infected with it, or had recovered from it provided the deeply sampled blood TCRbeta repertoires that made up the dataset. The repertoires were made available in a free public database intended to serve as a resource for research on the immune response to SARS-CoV-2. The samples were drawn from the first 160 participants of the ongoing ImmuneRACE study and from 1,254 subjects provided by 6 global collaborators. A de-identified subject ID, COVID-19 status, age in years and sex were almost always included in the sample metadata. Where available, HLA class I and class II types were obtained from metadata supplied by the sample provider rather than from assay-based typing. The paper as a whole reports these results and caveats: The quantity of clinical and demographic metadata differed by source and by participant and was supplied without curation.

TCRbeta CDR3 regions were amplified from genomic DNA using the immunoSEQ Assay, a bias-controlled multiplex PCR. The published analysis was carried out like this. The number of nucleated cells in each sample was estimated by amplification of reference gene primers within the assay. To quantify the absolute abundance of each unique TCRbeta CDR3 rearrangement, sequence reads were collapsed and filtered. For each sample, productive Simpson clonality was calculated as the square root of Simpson's diversity index across productive rearrangements. This is the immuneACCESS table as TCRdb keeps it, with only in-frame sequences that have V and J called. A part of the clones is gone; compared with another copy, unresolved V genes explain less than half, and the rest is unexplained. Clone size and V and J calls were adopted from that table, with D and trimming inferred from the DNA. Present in this sample are about 70,000 clones, around 83% of which were seen just once. Of the sample, 3.9% falls within the top ten clones.

Collaborating institutions collected whole blood in K2EDTA tubes following their own protocols. Collaborator samples were shipped for TCRbeta analysis as frozen whole blood, isolated PBMCs, or DNA extracted from either sample type. With regard to this clone: This receptor's antigen is unknown. Qualities for individual bases were not recorded, and no much larger clone is one base off.

The CDR3 spans 14 residues, from the cysteine through the phenylalanine. The kept DNA is CDR3 alone, 42 bases in frame from the first base. Here V drops 5 bases and J drops 6 bases, and the junction holds 4 bases not matched to any gene. The germline V gene (reference sequence) gives CDR1 as SGHAT and CDR2 as FQDESV. This clonotype was sampled from a man in his 70s with active COVID-19. The chain employs TRBV11-1 and TRBJ2-1, with TRBD1 matching 10 junction bases. The sample consisted of peripheral blood. The nucleotide sequence reads as follows: TGTGCCAGCAGCCTCCGGACAGGGGGCAATGAGCAGTTCTTC. It translates as CASSLRTGGNEQFF.